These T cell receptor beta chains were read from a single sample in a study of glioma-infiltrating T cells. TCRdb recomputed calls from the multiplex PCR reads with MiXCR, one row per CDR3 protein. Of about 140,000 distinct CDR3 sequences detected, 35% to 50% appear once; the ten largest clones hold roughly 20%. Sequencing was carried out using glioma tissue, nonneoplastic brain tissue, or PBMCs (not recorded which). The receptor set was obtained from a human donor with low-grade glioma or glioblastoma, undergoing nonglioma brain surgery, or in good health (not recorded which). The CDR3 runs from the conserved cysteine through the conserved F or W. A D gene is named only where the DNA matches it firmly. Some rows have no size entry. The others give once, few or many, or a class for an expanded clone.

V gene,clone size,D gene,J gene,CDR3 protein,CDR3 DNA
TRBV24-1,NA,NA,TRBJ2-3,CATSEAGQKADTQYF,TGTGCCACCAGTGAAGCGGGACAGAAGGCAGATACGCAGTATTTT
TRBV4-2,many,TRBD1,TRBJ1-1,CASTRQGSDTEAFF,TGTGCCAGCACCAGACAGGGAAGTGACACTGAAGCTTTCTTT
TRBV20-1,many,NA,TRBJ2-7,CSARERQASEQYF,TGCAGTGCTAGAGAAAGACAGGCCTCCGAGCAGTACTTC
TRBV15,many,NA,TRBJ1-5,CATSRGRGGQPQHF,TGTGCCACCAGCAGAGGGAGGGGGGGCCAGCCCCAGCATTTT
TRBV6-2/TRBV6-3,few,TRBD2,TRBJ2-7,CASSRTSGRGEQYF,TGTGCCAGCAGTAGGACTAGCGGGAGAGGAGAGCAGTACTTC
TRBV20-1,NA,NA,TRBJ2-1,CSDLSDLNNEQFF,TGCAGTGACCTATCGGACTTAAACAATGAGCAGTTCTTC
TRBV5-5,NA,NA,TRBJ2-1,CARSFGHRANEQFF,TGTGCCCGCAGCTTCGGACACCGGGCCAATGAGCAGTTCTTC
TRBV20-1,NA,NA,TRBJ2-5,CSALGHGQETQYF,TGCAGTGCTCTCGGACACGGGCAAGAGACCCAGTACTTC
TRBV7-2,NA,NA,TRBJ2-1,CASSLGQDPEQFF,TGTGCCAGCAGCTTAGGACAGGACCCCGAGCAGTTCTTC
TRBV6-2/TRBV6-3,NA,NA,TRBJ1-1,CASIPATGLYTEAFF,TGTGCCAGCATTCCCGCAACAGGATTATACACTGAAGCTTTCTTT
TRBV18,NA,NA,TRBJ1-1,CASSPGTEQEAFF,TGTGCCAGCTCTCCTGGGACGGAGCAAGAAGCTTTCTTT
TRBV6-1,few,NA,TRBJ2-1,CATTEGNWNEQFF,TGTGCCACCACCGAGGGGAACTGGAATGAGCAGTTCTTC
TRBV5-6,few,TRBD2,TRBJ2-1,CASSLETSFEQFF,TGTGCCAGCAGCTTGGAGACTAGCTTCGAGCAGTTCTTC
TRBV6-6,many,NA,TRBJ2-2,CASSYSIGTGELFF,TGTGCCAGCAGTTACTCGATCGGTACCGGGGAGCTGTTTTTT
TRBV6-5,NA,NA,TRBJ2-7,CASNEIGGSPPGSSYEQYF,TGTGCCAGCAACGAGATCGGGGGCAGTCCACCTGGGAGCTCCTACGAGCAGTACTTC
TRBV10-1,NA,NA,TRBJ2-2,CASRAGTRAGELFF,TGCGCCAGCCGAGCCGGGACTCGAGCCGGGGAGCTGTTTTTT
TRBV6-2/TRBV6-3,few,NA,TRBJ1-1,CASSYQYGGVAFF,TGTGCCAGCAGTTATCAGTACGGGGGGGTAGCTTTCTTT
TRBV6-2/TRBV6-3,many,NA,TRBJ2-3,CASSYSSGPPTDTQYF,TGTGCCAGCAGTTACTCGTCTGGTCCTCCCACAGATACGCAGTATTTT
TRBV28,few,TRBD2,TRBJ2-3,CASGTSGNTDTQYF,TGTGCCAGCGGGACTAGCGGGAACACAGATACGCAGTATTTT
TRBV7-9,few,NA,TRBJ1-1,CASSRPLGLNTEAFF,TGTGCCAGCAGCAGGCCCCTGGGACTGAACACTGAAGCTTTCTTT
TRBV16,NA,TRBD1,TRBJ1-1,CASSSIGTANTEAFF,TGTGCCAGCAGTTCAATCGGGACAGCGAACACTGAAGCTTTCTTT
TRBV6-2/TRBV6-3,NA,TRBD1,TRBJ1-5,CASSSLTDRGGNQPQHF,TGTGCCAGCAGTTCCCTAACCGACAGGGGGGGAAATCAGCCCCAGCATTTT
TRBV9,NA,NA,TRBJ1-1,CASSVRGENTEAFF,TGTGCCAGCAGCGTTAGGGGGGAAAACACTGAAGCTTTCTTT
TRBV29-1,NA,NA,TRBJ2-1,CSVEDGRYEQFF,TGCAGCGTTGAGGACGGGAGATACGAGCAGTTCTTC
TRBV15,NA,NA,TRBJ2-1,CATSRDARGLYNEQFF,TGTGCCACCAGCAGAGATGCGAGGGGTCTATACAATGAGCAGTTCTTC
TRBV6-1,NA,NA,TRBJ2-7,CASSQGQYNEQYF,TGTGCCAGCAGTCAGGGGCAGTACAATGAGCAGTACTTC
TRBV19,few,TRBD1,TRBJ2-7,CASSTGQGPYEQYF,TGTGCCAGTAGTACCGGACAGGGGCCCTACGAGCAGTACTTC
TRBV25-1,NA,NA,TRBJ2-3,CASSEYSTPLTDTQYF,TGTGCCAGCAGTGAATACTCTACACCTCTCACAGATACGCAGTATTTT
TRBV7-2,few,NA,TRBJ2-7,CASSLNDYEQYF,TGTGCCAGCAGCTTAAACGACTACGAGCAGTACTTC
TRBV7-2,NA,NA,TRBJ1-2,CASSPTTNYGYTF,TGTGCCAGCAGCCCGACAACTAACTATGGCTACACCTTC
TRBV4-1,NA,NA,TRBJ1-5,CASSQDGTGDQPQHF,TGCGCCAGCAGCCAAGATGGGACTGGGGATCAGCCCCAGCATTTT
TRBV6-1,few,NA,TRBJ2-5,CASSSPRQVRETQYF,TGTGCCAGCAGTTCCCCTCGACAGGTCCGGGAGACCCAGTACTTC
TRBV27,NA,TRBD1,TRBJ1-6,CASSRGTGNSPLHF,TGTGCCAGCAGTCGGGGGACAGGGAACTCACCCCTCCACTTT
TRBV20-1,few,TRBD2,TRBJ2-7,CSALMELAANYEQYF,TGCAGTGCCCTCATGGAGCTAGCGGCTAACTACGAGCAGTACTTC
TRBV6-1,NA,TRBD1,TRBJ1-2,CASRPGTGYGYTF,TGTGCCAGCAGACCCGGGACAGGCTATGGCTACACCTTC
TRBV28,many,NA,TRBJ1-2,CASSSRTDGYTF,TGTGCCAGCAGTTCCCGGACAGATGGCTACACCTTC
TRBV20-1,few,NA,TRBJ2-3,CSAPTVDTQYF,TGCAGTGCTCCGACGGTAGATACGCAGTATTTT